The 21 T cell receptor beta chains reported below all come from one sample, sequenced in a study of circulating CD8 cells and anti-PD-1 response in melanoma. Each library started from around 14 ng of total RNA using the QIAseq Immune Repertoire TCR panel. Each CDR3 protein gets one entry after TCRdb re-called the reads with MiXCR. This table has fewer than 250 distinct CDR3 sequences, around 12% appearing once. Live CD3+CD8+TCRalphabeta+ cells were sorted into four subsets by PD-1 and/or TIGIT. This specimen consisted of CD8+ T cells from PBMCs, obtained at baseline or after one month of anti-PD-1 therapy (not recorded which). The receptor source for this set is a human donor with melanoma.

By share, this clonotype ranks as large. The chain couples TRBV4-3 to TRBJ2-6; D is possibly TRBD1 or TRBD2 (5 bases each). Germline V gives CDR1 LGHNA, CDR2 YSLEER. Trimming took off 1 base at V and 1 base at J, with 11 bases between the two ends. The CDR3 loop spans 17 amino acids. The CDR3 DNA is TGCGCCAGCAGCCAAGGAGTCAGGGAGTCTGGGGCCAACGTCCTGACTTTC. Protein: CASSQGVRESGANVLTF.

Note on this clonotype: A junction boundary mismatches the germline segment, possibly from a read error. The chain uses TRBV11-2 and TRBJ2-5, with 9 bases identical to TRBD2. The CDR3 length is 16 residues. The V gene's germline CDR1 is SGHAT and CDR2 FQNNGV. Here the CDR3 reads CASSLGGGGAGETQYF. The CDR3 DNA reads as TGTGCTAGCAGCTTAGGTGGCGGGGGGGCCGGAGAGACCCAGTACTTC.

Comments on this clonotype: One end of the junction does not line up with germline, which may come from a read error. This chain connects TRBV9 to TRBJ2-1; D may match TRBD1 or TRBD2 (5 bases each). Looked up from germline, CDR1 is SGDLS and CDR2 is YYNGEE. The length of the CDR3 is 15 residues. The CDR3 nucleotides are TGTGCCAGCAGCATATGGGGGAGCATAGACAATAAGCAGTTCTTC. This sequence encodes CASSIWGSIDNKQFF.

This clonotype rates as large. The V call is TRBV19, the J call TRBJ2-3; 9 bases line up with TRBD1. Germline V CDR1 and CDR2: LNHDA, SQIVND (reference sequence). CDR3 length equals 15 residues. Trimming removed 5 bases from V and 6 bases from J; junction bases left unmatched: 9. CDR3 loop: CASSPTDRGRDTQYF. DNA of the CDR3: TGTGCCAGTAGTCCCACGGACAGGGGAAGGGATACGCAGTATTTT.

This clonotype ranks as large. Here the CDR3 reads CSVPKGTGVGYGYTF. CDR3 nucleotide sequence: TGCAGCGTGCCAAAAGGGACAGGGGTGGGCTATGGCTACACCTTC. The genes are TRBV29-1 and TRBJ1-2, with TRBD1 matching over 10 bases. Germline V gene sequence: CDR1 SQVTM, CDR2 ANQGSEA. V was clipped by 6 bases and J by 4 bases; unmatched bases: 11. The CDR3 is 15 residues long.

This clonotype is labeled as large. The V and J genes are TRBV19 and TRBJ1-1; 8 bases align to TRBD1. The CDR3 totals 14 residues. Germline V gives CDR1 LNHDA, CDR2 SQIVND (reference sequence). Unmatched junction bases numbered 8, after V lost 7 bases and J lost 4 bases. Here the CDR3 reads CASIPGQGGTEAFF. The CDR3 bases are TGTGCCAGTATTCCCGGACAGGGTGGCACTGAAGCTTTCTTT.

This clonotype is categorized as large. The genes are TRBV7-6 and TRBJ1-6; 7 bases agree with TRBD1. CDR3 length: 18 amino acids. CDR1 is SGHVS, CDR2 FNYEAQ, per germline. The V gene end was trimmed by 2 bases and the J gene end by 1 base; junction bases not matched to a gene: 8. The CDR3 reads CASSLSRGGASYNSPLHF. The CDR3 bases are TGTGCCAGCAGCTTATCCCGAGGGGGCGCGTCCTATAATTCACCCCTCCACTTT.

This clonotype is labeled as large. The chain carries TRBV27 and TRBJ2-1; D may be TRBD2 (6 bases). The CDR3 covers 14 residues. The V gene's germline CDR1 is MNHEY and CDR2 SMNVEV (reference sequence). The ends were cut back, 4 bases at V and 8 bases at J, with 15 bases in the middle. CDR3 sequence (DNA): TGTGCCAGCAGTTGGGGGACTCTTAGCGATGAGCAGTTCTTC. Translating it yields CASSWGTLSDEQFF.

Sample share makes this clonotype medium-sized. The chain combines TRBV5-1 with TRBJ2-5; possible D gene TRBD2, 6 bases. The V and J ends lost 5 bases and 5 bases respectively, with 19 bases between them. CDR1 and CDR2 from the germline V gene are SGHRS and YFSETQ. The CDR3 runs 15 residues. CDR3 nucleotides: TGCGCCAGCAGGTGGACTATAAGCCCCTGGGAGACCCAGTACTTC. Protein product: CASRWTISPWETQYF.

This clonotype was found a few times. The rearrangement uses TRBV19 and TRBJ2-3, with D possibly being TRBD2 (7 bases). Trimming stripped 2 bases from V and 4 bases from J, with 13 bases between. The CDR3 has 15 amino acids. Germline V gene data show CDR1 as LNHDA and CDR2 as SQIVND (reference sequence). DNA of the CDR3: TGTGCCAGTAGTATATCGGGGGGCAGCGCAGATACGCAGTATTTT. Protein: CASSISGGSADTQYF.

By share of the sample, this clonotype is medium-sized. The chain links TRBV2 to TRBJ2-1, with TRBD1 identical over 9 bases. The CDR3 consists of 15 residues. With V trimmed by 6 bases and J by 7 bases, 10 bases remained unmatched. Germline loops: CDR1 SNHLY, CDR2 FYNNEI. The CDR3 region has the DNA TGTGCCAGCAGATACCCCGGGACAGGGCTGAATGAGCAGTTCTTC. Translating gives CASRYPGTGLNEQFF.

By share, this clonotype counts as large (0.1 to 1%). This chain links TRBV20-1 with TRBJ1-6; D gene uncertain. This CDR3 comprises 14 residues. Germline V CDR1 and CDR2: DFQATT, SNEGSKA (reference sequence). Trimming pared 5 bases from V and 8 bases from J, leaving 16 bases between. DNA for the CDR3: TGCAGTGCTGGCAAGGTGGTTGCGGATTCACCCCTCCACTTT. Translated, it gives CSAGKVVADSPLHF.

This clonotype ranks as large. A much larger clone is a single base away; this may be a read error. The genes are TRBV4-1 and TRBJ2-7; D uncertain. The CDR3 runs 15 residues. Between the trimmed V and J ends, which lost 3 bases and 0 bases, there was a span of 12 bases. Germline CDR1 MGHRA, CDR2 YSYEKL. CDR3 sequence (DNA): TGCGCCAGCAGCCAGAGTCTAGGGTTCTCCTACGAGCAGTACTTC. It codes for CASSQSLGFSYEQYF.

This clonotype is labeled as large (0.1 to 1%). The chain's CDR3 is CASSSAPDRNYEQYF. CDR3 sequence (DNA): TGTGCCAGCAGCTCGGCACCGGACAGAAACTACGAGCAGTACTTC. The rearrangement uses TRBV6-2 or TRBV6-3 and TRBJ2-7; D is perhaps TRBD1 (6 bases). The CDR3 loop spans 15 amino acids. Trimming pared 6 bases from V and 3 bases from J, leaving 18 bases between. Germline lookup yields CDR1 MNHEY and CDR2 SVGEGT.

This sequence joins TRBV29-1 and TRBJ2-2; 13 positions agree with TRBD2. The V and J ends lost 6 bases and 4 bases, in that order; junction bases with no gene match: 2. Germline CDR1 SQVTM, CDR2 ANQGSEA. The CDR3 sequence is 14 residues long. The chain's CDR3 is CSVTSGRGTGELFF. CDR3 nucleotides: TGCAGCGTCACTAGCGGGAGGGGCACCGGGGAGCTGTTTTTT.

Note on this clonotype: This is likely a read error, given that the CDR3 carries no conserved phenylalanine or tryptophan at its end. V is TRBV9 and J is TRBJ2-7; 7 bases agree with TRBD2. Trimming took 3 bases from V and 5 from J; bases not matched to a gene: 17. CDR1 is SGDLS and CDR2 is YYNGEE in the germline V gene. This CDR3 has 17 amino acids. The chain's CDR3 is CASSGLERTSPVHEQYS. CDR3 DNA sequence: TGTGCCAGCAGCGGATTGGAAAGGACTAGTCCGGTTCACGAGCAGTACTCC.

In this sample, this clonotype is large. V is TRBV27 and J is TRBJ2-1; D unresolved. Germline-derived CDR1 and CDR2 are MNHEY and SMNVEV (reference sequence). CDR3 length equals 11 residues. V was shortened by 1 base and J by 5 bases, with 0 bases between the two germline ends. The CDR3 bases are TGTGCCAGCAGTTTATACAATGAGCAGTTCTTC. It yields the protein CASSLYNEQFF.

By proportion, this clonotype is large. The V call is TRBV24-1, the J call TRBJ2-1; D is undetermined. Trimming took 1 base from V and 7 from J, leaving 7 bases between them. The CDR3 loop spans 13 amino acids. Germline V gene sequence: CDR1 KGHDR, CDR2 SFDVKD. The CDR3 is CATSDLGVNEQFF. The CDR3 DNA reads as TGTGCCACCAGTGATTTAGGAGTTAATGAGCAGTTCTTC.

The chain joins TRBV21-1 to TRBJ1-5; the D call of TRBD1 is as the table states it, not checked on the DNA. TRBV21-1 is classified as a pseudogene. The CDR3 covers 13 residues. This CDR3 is CASKRGRNQPQHF. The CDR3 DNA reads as TGTGCCAGCAAAAGGGGGCGCAACCAGCCCCAGCATTTT.

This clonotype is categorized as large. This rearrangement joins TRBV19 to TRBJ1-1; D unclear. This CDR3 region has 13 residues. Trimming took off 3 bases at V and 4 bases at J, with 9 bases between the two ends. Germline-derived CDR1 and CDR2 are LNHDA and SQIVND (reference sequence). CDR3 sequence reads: CASSMWVATEAFF. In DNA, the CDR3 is TGTGCCAGTAGTATGTGGGTGGCCACTGAAGCTTTCTTT.

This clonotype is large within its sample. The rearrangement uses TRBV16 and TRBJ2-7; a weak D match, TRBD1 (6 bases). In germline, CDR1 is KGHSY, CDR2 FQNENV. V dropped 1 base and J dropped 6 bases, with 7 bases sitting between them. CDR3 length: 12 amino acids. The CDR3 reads CASSQLGGEQYF. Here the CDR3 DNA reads TGTGCCAGCAGCCAATTAGGGGGCGAGCAGTACTTC.